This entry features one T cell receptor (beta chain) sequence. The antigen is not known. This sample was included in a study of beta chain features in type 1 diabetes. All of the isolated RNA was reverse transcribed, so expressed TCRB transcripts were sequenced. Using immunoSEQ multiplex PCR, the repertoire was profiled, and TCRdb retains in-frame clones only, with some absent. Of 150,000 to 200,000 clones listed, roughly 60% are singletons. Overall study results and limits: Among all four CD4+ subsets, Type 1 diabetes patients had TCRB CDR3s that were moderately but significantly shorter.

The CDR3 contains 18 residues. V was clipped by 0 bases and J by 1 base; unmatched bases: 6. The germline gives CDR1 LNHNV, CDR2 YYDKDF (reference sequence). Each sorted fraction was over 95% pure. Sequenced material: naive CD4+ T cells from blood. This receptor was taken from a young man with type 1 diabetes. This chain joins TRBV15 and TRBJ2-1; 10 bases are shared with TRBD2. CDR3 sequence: CATSRDLLAGASYNEQFF. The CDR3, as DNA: TGTGCCACCAGCAGAGATCTCCTAGCGGGGGCTTCCTACAATGAGCAGTTCTTC.